This entry describes one T cell receptor (beta chain). CD4+CD25+CD127- Tregs, CD4+CD25- non-Tregs, CD4 and CD8 cells were sorted. The data were taken from a study of Tregs in tolerant kidney transplant recipients. Profiled with immunoSEQ multiplex PCR; TCRdb holds only in-frame clones, not every one. The clone table shows about 30,000 clones, with the ten largest holding about 15%. The sample consisted of CD8+ T cells from blood, taken before the transplant. This receptor was obtained from a human donor who received a combined kidney and bone marrow transplant.

This CDR3 is CASSEDIANYEQYF. Partial CDR3 DNA: TGCGCCAGCAGTGAGGATATAGCGAACTACGAG. The chain carries TRBV10-2 and TRBJ2-7; tentative D call: TRBD2 (5 bases). The read stops 3 residues short of the end of the CDR3; the missing end is completed from the germline J gene. V lost 2 bases and J 3 bases, leaving 11 bases between the germline ends. Germline assignment: CDR1 WSHSY and CDR2 SAAADI. This CDR3 is 14 amino acids long.